This T cell receptor beta chain comes out of a study of cytomegalovirus exposure and HLA in healthy donors (dated 2017 in TCRdb). About the study as a whole: A later analysis indicated that the roughly 130 validation repertoires were generated on the platform also employed for the approximately 700 repertoires of the first cohort. The study was designed to test whether signatures of past pathogen exposure could be identified by cataloging public T cell receptors. The study combined high-throughput TCR immunosequencing, statistical association of individual TCRs with disease status, and machine learning to predict cytomegalovirus infection status. In addition to the first cohort of approximately 670 subjects, a separate validation cohort of approximately 130 different subjects was used. What the research found in general, with its limitations: In both the original and validation cohorts, the classifier was reported to diagnose cytomegalovirus status with high specificity and sensitivity. The authors suggested that the approach could potentially be generalized to other disease states and immunological phenotypes. The validation cohort had no HLA typing available for a later analysis, so co-occurrence within that cohort was assessed over all 120 or so repertoires. A total of about 180 TCR beta chains were listed by the study as associated with cytomegalovirus. Most TCR sequences were seen in very few donors, while some public TCRs were found in many individuals. In vitro tests confirmed that a few of the cytomegalovirus-associated TCR beta chains recognize cytomegalovirus antigens. Subsequent analysis determined that TCRs grouped into clusters in the first cohort also showed a tendency toward co-occurrence across the roughly 110 validation repertoires, and approximately 94% of cluster scores exceeded 0.

The library was generated by the immunoSEQ multiplex PCR assay. The authors processed their data as follows. A statistical classification framework was developed to diagnose cytomegalovirus status using the catalog of TCR beta chain sequences. TCRdb re-hosts the immuneACCESS table, in-frame sequences only. Its copies lack some clones; in the studies checked, an unresolved V gene accounts for under half of them, and the cause for the rest is not known. V and J calls and clone size are given by that table; D and trimming were obtained from the DNA. For this sample the table gives roughly 100,000 clones, of which about 87% were detected only once. The biggest ten clones account for roughly 2% of the sample. Regarding this clone: Its binding antigen is unknown. Base quality data are lacking; no much larger clone is found one base away.

V drops 7 bases and J drops 5 bases, leaving 20 bases in between. The cysteine opens and the phenylalanine closes a CDR3 of 15 amino acids. Of the read, only the CDR3 DNA is kept; its 45 bases are in frame from base 1. For CDR1 and CDR2, the germline V gene (reference sequence) lists SEHNR and FQNEAQ. Separate from the approximately 690-subject first cohort, the validation cohort of about 130 subjects was the group to which the donors belonged. The specimen was PBMCs. The receptor was derived from a young woman in good health and CMV-seropositive. The chain joins TRBV7-9 to TRBJ1-1, with a weak D call of TRBD1 (6 bases match). In nucleotides, the sequence is TGTGCCAGCACTCTTCGAGGGGGGGTCGAGACTGAAGCTTTCTTT. This encodes CASTLRGGVETEAFF.